A single TCR beta chain is shown here with its context. What it recognizes is unknown. With 9 bases removed from V and 6 bases from J, the gap between germline ends came to 6 bases. CDR1 WNHNN and CDR2 SYGVQD come from the germline V gene (reference sequence). The CDR3 is 10 residues long. Generated by immunoSEQ multiplex PCR, the TCRdb table keeps only in-frame clones and is missing some. The data contain 4,500 to 5,000 clones, roughly 88% of them singletons. The data belong to a study of T cells in pancreatic ductal adenocarcinoma. The selected patients with pancreatic ductal adenocarcinoma had surgery but no neoadjuvant therapy. Study outcomes and limitations: The resected pancreatic cancer cohort was biased toward the minority with early-stage disease. Blood had more productive templates and about 7.9-fold more unique clonotypes than tumor. Mean clonality was approximately 0.1 in tumors and roughly 0.066 in blood, not significantly different.

The clonotype was recovered from a human donor with pancreatic ductal adenocarcinoma. Sequencing input: pancreatic tumor tissue. The chain carries TRBV10-1 and TRBJ1-5; D remains unclear. The CDR3 bases are TGCGCCAGAACCCCTCAGCCCCAGCATTTT. Protein sequence: CARTPQPQHF.